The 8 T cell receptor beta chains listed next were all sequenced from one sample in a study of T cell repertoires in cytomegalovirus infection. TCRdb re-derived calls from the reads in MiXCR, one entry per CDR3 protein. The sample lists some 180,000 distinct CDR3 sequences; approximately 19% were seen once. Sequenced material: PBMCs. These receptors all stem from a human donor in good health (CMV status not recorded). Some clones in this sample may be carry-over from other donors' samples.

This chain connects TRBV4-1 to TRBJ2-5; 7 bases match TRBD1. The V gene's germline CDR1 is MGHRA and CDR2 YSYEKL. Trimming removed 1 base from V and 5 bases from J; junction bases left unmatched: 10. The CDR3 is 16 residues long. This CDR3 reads CASSQGRGTVQETQYF. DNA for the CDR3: TGCGCCAGCAGCCAAGGTCGAGGGACAGTCCAGGAGACCCAGTACTTC.

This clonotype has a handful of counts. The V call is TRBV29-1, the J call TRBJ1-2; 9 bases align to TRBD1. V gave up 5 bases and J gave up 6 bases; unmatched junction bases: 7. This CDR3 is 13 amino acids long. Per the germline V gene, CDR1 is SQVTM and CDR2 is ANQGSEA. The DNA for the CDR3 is TGCAGCGTTCCGGGACAGGGCACGGATGGCTACACCTTC. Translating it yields CSVPGQGTDGYTF.

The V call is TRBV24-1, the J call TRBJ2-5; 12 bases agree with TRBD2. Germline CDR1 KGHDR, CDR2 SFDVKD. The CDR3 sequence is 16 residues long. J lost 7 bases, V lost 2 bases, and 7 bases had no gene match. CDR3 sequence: CATSDSRLAGVGTQYF. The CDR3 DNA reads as TGTGCCACCAGTGATTCGAGACTAGCGGGAGTTGGGACCCAGTACTTC.

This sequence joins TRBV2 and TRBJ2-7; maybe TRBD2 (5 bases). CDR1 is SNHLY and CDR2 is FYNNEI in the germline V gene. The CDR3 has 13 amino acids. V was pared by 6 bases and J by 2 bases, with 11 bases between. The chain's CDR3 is CASSADGTYEQYF. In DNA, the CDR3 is TGTGCCAGCAGCGCCGACGGGACCTACGAGCAGTACTTC. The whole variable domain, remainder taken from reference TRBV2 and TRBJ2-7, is EPEVTQTPSHQVTQMGQEVILRCVPISNHLYFYWYRQILGQKVEFLVSFYNNEISEKSEIFDDQFSVERPDGSNFTLKIRSTKLEDSAMYFCASSADGTYEQYFGPGTRLTVT.

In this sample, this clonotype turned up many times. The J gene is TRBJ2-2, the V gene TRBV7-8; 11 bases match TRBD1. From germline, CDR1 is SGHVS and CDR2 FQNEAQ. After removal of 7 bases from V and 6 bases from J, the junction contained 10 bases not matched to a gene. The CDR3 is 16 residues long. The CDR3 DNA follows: TGTGCCAGCACCCAACGCAGGACAGGGGGCCCCGGGGAGCTGTTTTTT. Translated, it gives CASTQRRTGGPGELFF.

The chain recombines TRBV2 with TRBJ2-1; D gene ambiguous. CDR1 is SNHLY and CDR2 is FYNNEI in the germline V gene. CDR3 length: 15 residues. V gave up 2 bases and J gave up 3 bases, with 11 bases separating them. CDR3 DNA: TGTGCCAGCAGTGAAAGTCCCGGAGACTACAATGAGCAGTTCTTC. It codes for CASSESPGDYNEQFF.

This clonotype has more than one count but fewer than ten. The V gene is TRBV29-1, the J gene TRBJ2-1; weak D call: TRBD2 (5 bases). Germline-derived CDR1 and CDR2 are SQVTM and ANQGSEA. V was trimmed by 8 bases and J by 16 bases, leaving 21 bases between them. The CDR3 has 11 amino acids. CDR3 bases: TGCAGCCTTAGTAAAAGGACTGGCGAATTCTTC. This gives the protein CSLSKRTGEFF.

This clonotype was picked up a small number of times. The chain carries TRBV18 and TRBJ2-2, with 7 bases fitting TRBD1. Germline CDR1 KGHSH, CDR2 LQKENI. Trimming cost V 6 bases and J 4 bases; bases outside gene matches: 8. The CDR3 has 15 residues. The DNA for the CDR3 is TGTGCCAGCTCGCCCAAGGGACAGCCCACCGGGGAGCTGTTTTTT. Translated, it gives CASSPKGQPTGELFF.